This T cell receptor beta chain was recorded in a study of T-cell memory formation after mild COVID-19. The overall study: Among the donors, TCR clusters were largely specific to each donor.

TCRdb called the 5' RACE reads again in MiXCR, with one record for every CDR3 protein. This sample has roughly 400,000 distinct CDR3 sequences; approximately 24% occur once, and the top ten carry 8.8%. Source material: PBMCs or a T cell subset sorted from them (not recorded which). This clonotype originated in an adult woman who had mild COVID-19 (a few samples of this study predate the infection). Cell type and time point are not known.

The CDR3 DNA reads TGTGCCAGCAGCCCCGGGACAGGGGGCGCAGGGAGGTACGAGCAGTACTTC. Protein: CASSPGTGGAGRYEQYF. V usage is TRBV5-5 and J usage is TRBJ2-7, with 12 positions matching TRBD1. Germline CDR1 and CDR2: SGHKS and YYEKEE (reference sequence). The CDR3 length is 17 residues. Trimming cost V 4 bases and J 4 bases; bases outside gene matches: 12.